Following are 9 T cell receptor beta chains from one sample sequenced in a study of blood T cell repertoires in COVID-19. The assay was immunoSEQ multiplex PCR, and TCRdb's table has in-frame clones only and misses some. The sample comprises roughly 60,000 clones, 80% to 90% of which are singletons, and around 3.4% rests with the top ten. The specimen sequenced was peripheral blood. The receptors were sampled from a man in his forties with COVID-19, enrolled during active disease.

The gene calls are TRBV28 and TRBJ2-7, with D possibly TRBD1 on 6 matching bases. CDR1 is MDHEN and CDR2 is SYDVKM in the germline V gene. The V end lost 7 bases, the J end lost 0 bases, and 16 bases lay between the germline ends. CDR3 length: 15 amino acids. Here the CDR3 reads CASNIGDTTSYEQYF. The CDR3 nucleotides are TGTGCCAGCAACATTGGGGACACCACCTCCTACGAGCAGTACTTC.

The chain links TRBV6-5 to TRBJ1-3, with D hard to call. This CDR3 is 14 amino acids long. V shed 10 bases and J shed 4 bases, with 17 bases lying between them. Germline CDR1 reads MNHEY; CDR2 reads SVGAGI. The CDR3 is CATFSQARGNTIYF. CDR3 nucleotides: TGTGCCACCTTCTCTCAGGCTCGGGGAAACACCATATATTTT.

The chain combines TRBV30 with TRBJ2-3, with D possibly matching TRBD1 (6 bases). This CDR3 region has 11 residues. Trimming stripped 7 bases from V and 2 bases from J, with 7 bases between. The V gene's germline CDR1 is GTSNPN and CDR2 SVGIG (reference sequence). CDR3 loop: CASGDTDTQYF. The CDR3 DNA sequence: TGTGCCTCAGGGGACACAGATACGCAGTATTTT.

The chain is built from TRBV6-5 and TRBJ1-4; 10 bases are shared with TRBD1. V shed 5 bases, J shed 4 bases, and the junction held 4 bases outside the gene matches. Germline assignment: CDR1 MNHEY and CDR2 SVGAGI. The CDR3 runs 15 residues. CDR3 region: CASSTGTGVNEKLFF. CDR3 DNA sequence: TGTGCCAGCAGTACCGGGACAGGGGTTAATGAAAAACTGTTTTTT.

The chain links TRBV23-1 to TRBJ2-3; 9 bases align to TRBD1. TRBV23-1 is an ORF, with its function uncertain. The V segment lost 3 bases and the J segment 2 bases; nucleotides outside the gene matches: 6. The CDR3 is made up of 16 amino acids. The CDR3 DNA is TGCGCCAGCAGTCACGTCCGGGACAGGGTCACAGATACGCAGTATTTT. It encodes CASSHVRDRVTDTQYF.

The rearrangement uses TRBV18 and TRBJ1-6; TRBD1 aligns across 10 bases. V lost 1 base to trimming and J lost 10 bases; unmatched junction nucleotides: 1. Germline loops: CDR1 KGHSH, CDR2 LQKENI. This CDR3 is 14 amino acids long. For the CDR3, the DNA is TGTGCCAGCTCACCACTGGACAGGGGGTCACCCCTCCACTTT. Amino acid sequence: CASSPLDRGSPLHF.

The chain carries TRBV21-1 and TRBJ2-6; the table's D call of TRBD1 was not tested on the DNA. TRBV21-1 is tagged as a pseudogene. CDR3 size: 16 residues. The CDR3, as DNA: TGTGCCAGCAGCACCAACAGGGAGACTGGGGCCAACGTCCTGACTTTC. Translated, it gives CASSTNRETGANVLTF.

The chain recombines TRBV2 with TRBJ2-3; 12 bases line up with TRBD2. V lost 3 bases and J lost 2; bases outside the gene matches: 3. The germline V gene encodes CDR1 SNHLY and CDR2 FYNNEI. The CDR3 is made up of 16 amino acids. This CDR3 is CASSDWTSGITDTQYF. The CDR3 bases are TGTGCCAGCAGTGATTGGACTAGCGGGATCACAGATACGCAGTATTTT. Complete variable domain (other parts from reference TRBV2 and TRBJ2-3): EPEVTQTPSHQVTQMGQEVILRCVPISNHLYFYWYRQILGQKVEFLVSFYNNEISEKSEIFDDQFSVERPDGSNFTLKIRSTKLEDSAMYFCASSDWTSGITDTQYFGPGTRLTVL.

Worth noting for this clone: Other DNA sequences in the sample encode the same CDR3. The rearrangement uses TRBV6-1 and TRBJ2-5; D not certain. This CDR3 region has 12 residues. Germline CDR1 reads MNHNS; CDR2 reads SASEGT. V shed 2 bases and J shed 5 bases, with 6 bases lying between them. The CDR3 coding sequence is TGTGCCAGCAGTGAATCTCGGGAGACCCAGTACTTC. As protein: CASSESRETQYF.